This T cell receptor beta chain is from a study of CD8+ T cells in alopecia areata. The wider study: Spontaneous alopecia affected the roughly 6-12-month-old C3H/HeJ graft donors, whose skin was transplanted to approximately 7-10-week-old female C3H/HeJ mice. Findings and limits, study-wide: Patients shared TCRs less clearly than mice did, possibly for HLA-related reasons. Relative to normal scalp, lesional scalp, especially alopecia totalis/universalis, showed higher clonality. Tissue-resident alphabeta T cells belonging to normal skin likewise get sequenced within scalp specimens.

Reverse transcription of extracted RNA yielded cDNA, which provided the sequencing template. The method was immunoSEQ multiplex PCR; TCRdb's version includes in-frame clones alone and lacks a portion of them. The sample yields 200,000 to 300,000 clones, without any singletons. Sorting of pooled cutaneous lymph node cells used CD4, CD8alpha, NKG2D, NKG2ACE and other markers. This clone has a handful of counts. What it recognizes is unknown. Any gene name here is a mouse gene name. The CDR3 end is not reached by the read, which stops 4 residues before it; the germline J gene fills it in. The germline CDR1 and CDR2 sequences are FNHDT and SITEND (reference sequence). The CDR3 contains 14 residues. V gave up 5 bases and J gave up 1 base, with 12 bases separating them.

The sample taken for sequencing was CD4+ T cells sorted from a lymph node. This clonotype was sampled from a C3H/HeJ mouse with alopecia areata. This strain has MHC haplotype H2-k. The J gene is TRBJ1-2, the V gene TRBV19; D is unclear. The CDR3 loop reads CASSRGSRNSDYTF. The CDR3 bases that were read are TGTGCCAGCAGCCGTGGGTCCAGAAACTCC.